This T cell receptor beta chain appears in the sequencing data of a study of a mutant IDH1 vaccine in newly diagnosed glioma (dated by TCRdb to the early 2020s). At the level of the whole study: In the chemotherapy-containing groups, vaccination started alongside temozolomide cycles, whereas in patients who had radiotherapy alone it started 4-6 weeks after radiotherapy. Of the roughly 33 treated patients, 62.5% were male and approximately 38% were female, and a mean age of around 40 years was recorded. Prior to enrollment, patients had been given standard therapy consisting of radiotherapy alone, temozolomide alone, or radiochemotherapy with temozolomide, with the combination given to most patients. Visit V12 was the week-35 safety follow-up and visit V13 was the week-47 end of study. Six visits were used for peripheral blood collection: V03 (baseline), V05, V07, V10, V12 and V13. Longitudinal TCRB deep sequencing was performed for approximately 24 treated patients wherever samples were available for exploratory analyses.

On this clone: This clone's antigen is unknown. No per-base quality is available; no much larger clone lies one base away.

The paper as a whole reports these results and caveats: Pseudoprogression appeared unrelated to alterations in the top peripheral T cell clonotypes detected by TCRB sequencing. Availability determined which PBMC samples were chosen for TCRB deep sequencing. Immune responses induced by the vaccine were seen in approximately 93% of patients across multiple MHC alleles. It was noted by the authors that analyses of patient blood samples could not be reproduced owing to sample limitations.

Library method: the immunoSEQ multiplex PCR assay. Rearranged TCR beta chain sequences were amplified using the hsTCRB Kit according to the manufacturer's protocol. An Illumina MiSeq was used to sequence the TCRB libraries. The study's processing was this. Demultiplexing, trimming and gene mapping were performed with the kit vendor's proprietary platform. TCRdb holds this immuneACCESS table with in-frame rearrangements only. Some clones are missing; in checked studies, unresolved V genes explain under half, and the rest has no known cause. Clone size and the V and J calls come from that table; the DNA yielded D and trimming. A total of 10,000 to 15,000 clones appear in this sample, around 80% of them only once. 4% of the sample lies in the top ten. The label giving this sample's time point can be read as: week 47, end of study. Each vaccine dose, consisting of 300 ug of a 20-mer mutant IDH1 peptide in Montanide, was administered subcutaneously with topical imiquimod. Patients were given eight vaccinations, in weeks 1, 3, 5, 7, 11, 15, 19 and 23, which matched visits V03 through V10. The donors had newly diagnosed IDH1-mutant astrocytomas of WHO grade 3 or 4 that showed loss of nuclear ATRX. The samples were drawn from NOA16, a multicentre, single-arm, open-label phase I trial in Germany that tested a mutant IDH1 peptide vaccine in humans for the first time. Genomic DNA for TCRB sequencing was extracted from EDTA blood using the DNeasy Blood and Tissue Kit.

From its cysteine to its phenylalanine, the CDR3 spans 13 amino acids. The retained sequence is limited to the CDR3, 39 bases, with the frame set at the first base. Per the germline V gene, SGHRS is the CDR1 and YFSETQ is the CDR2. V drops 0 bases and J drops 7 bases, leaving 10 bases in between. Sequenced here: PBMCs, sampled from a glioma patient whose treatment included an IDH1 peptide vaccine. This sequence originates from a woman aged 40 to 50 with glioma. The rearrangement joined TRBV5-1 to TRBJ1-1, with the D gene not clear enough to name. The CDR3 loop reads CASSLEYPGEAFF. The DNA is as follows: TGCGCCAGCAGCTTGGAGTACCCTGGTGAAGCTTTCTTT.